This T cell receptor beta chain derives from a study of neurological immune-mediated disorders. Study outcomes and limitations: There were no CDR3 amino acid sequences shared by expanded clones across subjects, a result suggesting private repertoires in all groups.

This clonotype was counted ten times or more. The target antigen is unknown. One entry per CDR3 protein results from TCRdb running MiXCR on the 5' RACE reads. This sample has 50,000 to 65,000 distinct CDR3 sequences; under 5.5% occur once, and the top ten carry 3.4%. CDR1 is DFQATT and CDR2 is SNEGSKA in the germline V gene (reference sequence). Trimming shortened V by 8 bases and J by 7 bases, and 8 bases separated the two germline ends. The CDR3 is 10 amino acids. This sequence originates from a woman aged 50 to 60 with multiple sclerosis. The sequenced sample consisted of PBMCs. The gene calls are TRBV20-1 and TRBJ2-2, with a tentative D call TRBD2 (6 bases). This CDR3 is CSWRGGELFF. The CDR3 nucleotides are TGCAGTTGGAGGGGCGGGGAGCTGTTTTTT.